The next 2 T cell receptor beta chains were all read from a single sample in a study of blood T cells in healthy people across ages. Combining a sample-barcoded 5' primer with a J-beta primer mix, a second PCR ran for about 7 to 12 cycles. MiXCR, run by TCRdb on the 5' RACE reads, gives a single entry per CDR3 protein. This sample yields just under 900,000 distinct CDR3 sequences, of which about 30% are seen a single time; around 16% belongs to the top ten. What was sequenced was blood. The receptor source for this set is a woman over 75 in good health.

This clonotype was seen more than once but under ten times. The DNA of the CDR3 is TGCAGTGCTAGCGTCGGGGGGGATGGAGAGACCCAGTACTTC. This gives the protein CSASVGGDGETQYF. The rearrangement links TRBV20-1 to TRBJ2-5, with 8 bases that match TRBD2. This CDR3 is built from 14 residues. The junction had 7 bases not matched to a gene; V was cut back by 3 bases and J by 4 bases. CDR1 is DFQATT, CDR2 SNEGSKA, per germline (reference sequence).

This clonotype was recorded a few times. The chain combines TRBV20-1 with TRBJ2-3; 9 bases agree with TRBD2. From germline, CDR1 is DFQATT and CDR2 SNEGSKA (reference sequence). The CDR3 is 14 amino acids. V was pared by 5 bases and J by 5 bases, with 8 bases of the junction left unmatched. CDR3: CSAPLSGGLDTQYF. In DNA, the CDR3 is TGCAGTGCTCCTCTCAGCGGGGGGTTAGATACGCAGTATTTT.